Only a few counts were recorded for the clone carrying this TCR beta chain. Its cognate antigen is unknown. After removal of 5 bases from V and 7 bases from J, the junction contained 7 bases not matched to a gene. CDR1 and CDR2 from the germline V gene are LNHNV and YYDKDF (reference sequence). The CDR3 is 15 residues long. These data are taken from a study of T cell responses to AZD1222 COVID-19 vaccine. Assay used: immunoSEQ multiplex PCR; TCRdb lists only in-frame clones, some missing. In the table there are about 110,000 clones, around 90% of which are singletons. Findings and limits, study-wide: Donors were largely white British and mainly female; clonal diversity was possibly underestimated. Just five or six AZD1222 recipients were seropositive at baseline. Across the whole spike, CD4 TCRs peaked at regions 160-218 and 743-854.

The chain carries TRBV15 and TRBJ1-4, with 10 nucleotides matching TRBD1. Source: peripheral blood, taken on day 0 of AZD1222 vaccination. The TCR sequence derives from an adult in good health. The CDR3 loop is CATSGGTGESEKLFF. The CDR3 DNA sequence: TGTGCCACCAGCGGAGGGACAGGGGAGAGTGAAAAACTGTTTTTT.